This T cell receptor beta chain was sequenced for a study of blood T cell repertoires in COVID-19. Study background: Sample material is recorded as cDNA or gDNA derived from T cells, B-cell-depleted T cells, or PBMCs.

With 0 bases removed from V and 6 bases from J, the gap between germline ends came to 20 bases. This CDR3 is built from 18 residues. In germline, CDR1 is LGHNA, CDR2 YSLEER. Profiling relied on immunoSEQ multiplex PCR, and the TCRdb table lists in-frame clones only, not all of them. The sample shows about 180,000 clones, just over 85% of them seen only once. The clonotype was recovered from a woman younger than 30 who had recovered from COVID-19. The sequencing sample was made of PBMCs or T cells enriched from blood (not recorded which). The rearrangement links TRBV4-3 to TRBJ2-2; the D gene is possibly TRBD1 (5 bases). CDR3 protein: CASSQEVSQGMIPGELFF. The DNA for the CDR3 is TGCGCCAGCAGCCAAGAGGTCTCTCAGGGCATGATTCCCGGGGAGCTGTTTTTT.